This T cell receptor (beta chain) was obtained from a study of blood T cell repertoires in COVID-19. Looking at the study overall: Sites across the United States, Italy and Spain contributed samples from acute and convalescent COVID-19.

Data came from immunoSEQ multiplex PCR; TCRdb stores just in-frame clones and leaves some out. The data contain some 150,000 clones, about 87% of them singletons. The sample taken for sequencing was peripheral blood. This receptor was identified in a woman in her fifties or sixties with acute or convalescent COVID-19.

CDR3 loop: CASSFSSGQETQYF. CDR3 DNA sequence: TGTGCCAGCAGCTTTTCTAGTGGCCAAGAGACCCAGTACTTC. The rearrangement joins TRBV7-3 to TRBJ2-5; D not resolved. V lost 3 bases and J lost 1, with 9 bases in between. The CDR3 is 14 amino acids. The germline CDR1 and CDR2 sequences are SGHTA and FQGTGA.